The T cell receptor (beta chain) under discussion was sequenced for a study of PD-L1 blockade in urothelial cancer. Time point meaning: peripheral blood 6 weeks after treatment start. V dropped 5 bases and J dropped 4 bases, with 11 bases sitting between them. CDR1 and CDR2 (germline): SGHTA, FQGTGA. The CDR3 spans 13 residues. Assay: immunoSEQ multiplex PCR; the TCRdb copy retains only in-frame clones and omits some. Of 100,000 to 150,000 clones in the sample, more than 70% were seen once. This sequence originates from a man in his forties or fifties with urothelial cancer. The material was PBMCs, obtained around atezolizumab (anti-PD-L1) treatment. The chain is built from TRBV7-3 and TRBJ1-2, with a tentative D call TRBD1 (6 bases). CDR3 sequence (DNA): TGTGCCAGCAGCGCGGACAGCCTCTATGGCTACACCTTC. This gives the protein CASSADSLYGYTF.